The next 11 T cell receptor beta chains were all read from a single sample in a study of cytomegalovirus exposure and HLA in healthy donors. The study ran its PCR with 60 Vbeta and 13 Jbeta primers. The assay was immunoSEQ multiplex PCR, and TCRdb's table has in-frame clones only and misses some. The table records just over 95,000 clones, around four fifths of them present only once. Sequencing was carried out using PBMCs. The receptors originated from a woman aged 40 to 55 in good health and CMV-seronegative.

The rearrangement links TRBV5-1 to TRBJ1-2; D remains unclear. Germline lookup yields CDR1 SGHRS and CDR2 YFSETQ. The CDR3 sequence is 14 residues long. The V end lost 2 bases, the J end lost 7 bases, and 15 bases lay between the germline ends. The CDR3 loop is CASSFTGSSGGYTF. In DNA form, the CDR3 reads TGCGCCAGCAGCTTTACCGGGTCGTCGGGTGGCTACACCTTC.

The rearrangement links TRBV18 to TRBJ1-6, with 9 bases lining up with TRBD1. J gave up 3 bases and V 6 bases, and 9 bases lay outside the gene matches. The CDR3 has 17 amino acids. In germline, CDR1 is KGHSH, CDR2 LQKENI. CDR3 in amino acids: CASSQRDRDLYNSPLHF. As DNA, the CDR3 is TGTGCCAGCTCCCAGAGGGACAGGGACCTCTATAATTCACCCCTCCACTTT.

The V gene is TRBV25-1, the J gene TRBJ2-1, with 11 bases lining up with TRBD2. The CDR3 is made up of 16 amino acids. V shed 4 bases, J shed 2 bases, and the junction held 4 bases outside the gene matches. Germline values: CDR1 MGHDK, CDR2 SYGVNS. CDR3 protein: CASSGMTSGAYNEQFF. CDR3 DNA sequence: TGTGCCAGCAGTGGAATGACTAGCGGGGCCTACAATGAGCAGTTCTTC.

V is TRBV7-9 and J is TRBJ2-1; 7 bases agree with TRBD1. With 4 bases clipped from V and 7 bases from J, the junction kept 10 bases outside the gene matches. The germline V gene has CDR1 SEHNR and CDR2 FQNEAQ (reference sequence). The CDR3 length is 15 residues. For the CDR3, the DNA is TGTGCCAGCAGCTCAAACAGGGGCGACAGGAATGAGCAGTTCTTC. Amino acids: CASSSNRGDRNEQFF.

This clone has a single count. This chain links TRBV2 with TRBJ1-1, with a weak D call TRBD1 (5 bases). V was pared by 4 bases and J by 4 bases, with 10 bases between. CDR1 SNHLY and CDR2 FYNNEI come from the germline V gene. The CDR3 is made up of 13 amino acids. CDR3 DNA sequence: TGTGCCAGCAGTGGAATCAGGGCCACTGAAGCTTTCTTT. Its translation is CASSGIRATEAFF.

This chain links TRBV2 with TRBJ1-1; 7 bases fit TRBD1. This CDR3 spans 17 amino acids. Germline CDR1 is SNHLY and CDR2 is FYNNEI. The J segment lost 7 bases and the V segment lost 6 bases, leaving 20 bases of the junction unmatched. The CDR3 here is CASSLTGRGILDGEAFF. The DNA of the CDR3 is TGTGCCAGCAGCTTGACAGGGCGCGGTATCCTTGACGGTGAAGCTTTCTTT.

The chain joins TRBV15 to TRBJ2-5, with D maybe TRBD1 (5 bases). V dropped 0 bases and J dropped 1 base, with 12 bases sitting between them. This CDR3 comprises 16 residues. Germline V gene data show CDR1 as LNHNV and CDR2 as YYDKDF (reference sequence). The CDR3: CATSRDFWGSQETQYF. CDR3 coding DNA: TGTGCCACCAGCAGAGATTTCTGGGGCTCCCAAGAGACCCAGTACTTC.

The table lists this clone with a count of one. The rearrangement uses TRBV27 and TRBJ1-1; 8 bases agree with TRBD1. Germline V CDR1 and CDR2: MNHEY, SMNVEV (reference sequence). With V trimmed by 9 bases and J by 2 bases, 8 bases remained unmatched. The CDR3 loop spans 14 amino acids. In DNA, the CDR3 is TGTGCCAGTAGTATTCCAGGGGGCAACACTGAAGCTTTCTTT. Protein: CASSIPGGNTEAFF.

V gene TRBV13 combines with J gene TRBJ1-6; D is perhaps TRBD1 (5 bases). CDR1 and CDR2 from the germline V gene are PRHDT and FYEKMQ (reference sequence). The CDR3 length is 14 residues. The ends were cut back, 5 bases at V and 9 bases at J, with 14 bases in the middle. The CDR3 loop reads CASSGGLRGSPLHF. For the CDR3, the DNA is TGTGCCAGCAGCGGGGGGTTACGGGGTTCACCCCTCCACTTT.

This chain connects TRBV4-1 to TRBJ2-1, with 7 bases identical to TRBD1. Unmatched junction bases numbered 9, after V lost 6 bases and J lost 4 bases. CDR3 length: 15 residues. Germline CDR1 MGHRA, CDR2 YSYEKL. DNA for the CDR3: TGCGCCAGCAGTCCCGGGACAGAATATTACAATGAGCAGTTCTTC. Translating gives CASSPGTEYYNEQFF.

This clone was recorded a few times. The chain employs TRBV29-1 and TRBJ1-4; no clear D. Germline CDR1 reads SQVTM; CDR2 reads ANQGSEA. This CDR3 contains 11 residues. Here the CDR3 DNA reads TGCAGTGCTGACTATAATGAAAAACTGTTTTTT. It encodes CSADYNEKLFF.